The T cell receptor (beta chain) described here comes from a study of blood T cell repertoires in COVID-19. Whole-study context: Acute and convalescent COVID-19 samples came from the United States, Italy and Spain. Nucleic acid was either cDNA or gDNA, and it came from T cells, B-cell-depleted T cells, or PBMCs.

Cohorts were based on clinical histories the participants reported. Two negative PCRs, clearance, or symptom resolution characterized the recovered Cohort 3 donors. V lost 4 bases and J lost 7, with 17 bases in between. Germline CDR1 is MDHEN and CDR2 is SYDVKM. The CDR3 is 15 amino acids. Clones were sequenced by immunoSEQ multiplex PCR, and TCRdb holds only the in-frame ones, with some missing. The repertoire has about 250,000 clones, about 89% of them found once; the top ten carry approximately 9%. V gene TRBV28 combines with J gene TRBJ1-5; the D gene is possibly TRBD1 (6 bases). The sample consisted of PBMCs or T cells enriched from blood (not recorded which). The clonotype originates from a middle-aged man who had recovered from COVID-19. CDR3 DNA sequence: TGTGCCAGCAGTTCCCCGTACAGGGTCGAACAGCCCCAGCATTTT. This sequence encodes CASSSPYRVEQPQHF.